This T cell receptor beta chain originates from a study of CD8+CD57+ T cells in acquired aplastic anemia. Study at large: The mean DNA yield obtained from sorted CD4+ and CD8+ cells came to approximately 3.2 ug.

The template for TCR beta VDJ and CDR3 sequence profiling was genomic DNA. TCRdb re-called the reads through MiXCR, storing one row per CDR3 protein. The sample includes 100,000 to 150,000 distinct CDR3 sequences, less than 45% seen only once; the top ten take 6.5% to 10%. Findings and caveats of the study: A set of approximately 30 CD8+ CDR3 sequences was shared between patients and controls, and these sequences appeared highly expressed in patients.

This clonotype has at least ten counts. The antigen is unknown. The specimen sequenced was sorted CD4+, CD8+, or CD8+CD57+ T cells (not recorded which) from PBMCs. This clonotype was sampled from a human donor in good health, serving as a control.

CDR3 nucleotides: TGTGCCAGCAGCAAAGGTCTAGCGGGAGGGCACGAGCAGTACTTC. It encodes CASSKGLAGGHEQYF. The chain has TRBV5-6 and TRBJ2-7, with 12 bases aligning to TRBD2. Germline CDR1 reads SGHDT; CDR2 reads YYEEEE. V dropped 4 bases and J dropped 5; count of bases not matched to a gene: 7. The CDR3 sequence is 15 residues long. The variable domain in full, completed from reference TRBV5-6 and TRBJ2-7, reads DAGVTQSPTHLIKTRGQQVTLRCSPKSGHDTVSWYQQALGQGPQFIFQYYEEEERQRGNFPDRFSGHQFPNYSSELNVNALLLGDSALYLCASSKGLAGGHEQYFGPGTRLTVT.